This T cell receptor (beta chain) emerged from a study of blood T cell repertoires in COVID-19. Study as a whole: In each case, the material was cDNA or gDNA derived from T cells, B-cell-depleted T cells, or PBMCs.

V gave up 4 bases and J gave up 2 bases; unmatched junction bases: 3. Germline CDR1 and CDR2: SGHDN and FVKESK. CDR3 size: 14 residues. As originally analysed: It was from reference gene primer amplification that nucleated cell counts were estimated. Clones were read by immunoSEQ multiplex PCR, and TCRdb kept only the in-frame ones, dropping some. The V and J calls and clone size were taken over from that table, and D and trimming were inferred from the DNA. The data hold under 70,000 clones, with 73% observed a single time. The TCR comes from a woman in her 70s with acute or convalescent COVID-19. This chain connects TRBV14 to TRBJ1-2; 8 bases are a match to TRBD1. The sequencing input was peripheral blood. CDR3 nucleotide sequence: TGTGCCAGCAGCCCAAGGACAGGGAACTATGGCTACACCTTC. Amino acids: CASSPRTGNYGYTF. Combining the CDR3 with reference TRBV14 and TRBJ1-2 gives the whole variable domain EAGVTQFPSHSVIEKGQTVTLRCDPISGHDNLYWYRRVMGKEIKFLLHFVKESKQDESGMPNNRFLAERTGGTYSTLKVQPAELEDSGVYFCASSPRTGNYGYTFGSGTRLTVV.